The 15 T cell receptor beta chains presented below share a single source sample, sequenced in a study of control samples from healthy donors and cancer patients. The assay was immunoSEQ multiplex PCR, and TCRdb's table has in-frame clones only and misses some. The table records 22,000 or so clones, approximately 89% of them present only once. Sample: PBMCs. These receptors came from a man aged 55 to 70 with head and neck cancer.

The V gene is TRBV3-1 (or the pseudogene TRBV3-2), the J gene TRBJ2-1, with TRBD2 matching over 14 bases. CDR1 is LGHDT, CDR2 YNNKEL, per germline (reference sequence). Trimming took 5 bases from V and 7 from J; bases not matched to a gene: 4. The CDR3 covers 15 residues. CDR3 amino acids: CASSVGLAGENEQFF. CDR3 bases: TGTGCCAGCAGCGTGGGACTAGCGGGAGAAAATGAGCAGTTCTTC.

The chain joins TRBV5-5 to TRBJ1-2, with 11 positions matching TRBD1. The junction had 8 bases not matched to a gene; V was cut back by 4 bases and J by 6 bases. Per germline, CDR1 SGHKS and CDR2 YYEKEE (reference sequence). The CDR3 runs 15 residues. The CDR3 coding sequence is TGTGCCAGCAGCCTAAGGGACAGGGGGGTTCATGGCTACACCTTC. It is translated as CASSLRDRGVHGYTF.

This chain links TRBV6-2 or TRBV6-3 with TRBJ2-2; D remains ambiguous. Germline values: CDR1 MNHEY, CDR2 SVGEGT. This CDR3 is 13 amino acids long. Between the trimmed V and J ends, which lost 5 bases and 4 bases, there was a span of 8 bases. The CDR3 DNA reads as TGTGCCAGCAGTCCCGTATCCACCGGGGAGCTGTTTTTT. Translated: CASSPVSTGELFF.

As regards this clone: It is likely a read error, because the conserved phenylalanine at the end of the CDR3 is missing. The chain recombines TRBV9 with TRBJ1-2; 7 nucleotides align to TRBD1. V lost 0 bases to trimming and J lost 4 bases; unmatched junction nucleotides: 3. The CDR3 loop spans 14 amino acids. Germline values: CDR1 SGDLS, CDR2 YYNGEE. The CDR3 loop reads CASSVAGTVYGYTL. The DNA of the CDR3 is TGTGCCAGCAGCGTAGCAGGGACAGTCTATGGCTACACCCTC.

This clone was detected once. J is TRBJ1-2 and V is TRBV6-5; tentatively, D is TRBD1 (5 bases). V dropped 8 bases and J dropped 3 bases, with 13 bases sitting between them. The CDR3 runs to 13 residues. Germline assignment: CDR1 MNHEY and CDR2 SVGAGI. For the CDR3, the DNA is TGTGCCAGCGGGCGCGGGGGAGACTATGGCTACACCTTC. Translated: CASGRGGDYGYTF.

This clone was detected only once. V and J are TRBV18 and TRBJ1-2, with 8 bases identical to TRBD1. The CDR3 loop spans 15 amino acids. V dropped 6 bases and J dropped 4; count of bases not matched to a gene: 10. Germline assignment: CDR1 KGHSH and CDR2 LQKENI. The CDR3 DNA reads TGTGCCAGCTCGGACAGGGAAGGTTTTGGCTATGGCTACACCTTC. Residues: CASSDREGFGYGYTF. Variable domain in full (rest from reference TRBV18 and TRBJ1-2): NAGVMQNPRHLVRRRGQEARLRCSPMKGHSHVYWYRQLPEEGLKFMVYLQKENIIDESGMPKERFSAEFPKEGPSILRIQQVVRGDSAAYFCASSDREGFGYGYTFGSGTRLTVV.

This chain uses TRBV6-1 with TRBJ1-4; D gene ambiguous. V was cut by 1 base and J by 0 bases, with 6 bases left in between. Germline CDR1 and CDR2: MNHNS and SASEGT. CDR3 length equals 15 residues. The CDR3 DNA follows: TGTGCCAGCAGTGAAGGGGTAACAACTAATGAAAAACTGTTTTTT. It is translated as CASSEGVTTNEKLFF.

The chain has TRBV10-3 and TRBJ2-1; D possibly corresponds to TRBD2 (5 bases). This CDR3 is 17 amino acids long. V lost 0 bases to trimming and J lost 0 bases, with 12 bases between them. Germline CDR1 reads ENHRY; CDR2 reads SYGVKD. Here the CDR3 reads CAISESGSGPSYNEQFF. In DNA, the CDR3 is TGTGCCATCAGTGAGTCTGGGAGCGGCCCCTCCTACAATGAGCAGTTCTTC.

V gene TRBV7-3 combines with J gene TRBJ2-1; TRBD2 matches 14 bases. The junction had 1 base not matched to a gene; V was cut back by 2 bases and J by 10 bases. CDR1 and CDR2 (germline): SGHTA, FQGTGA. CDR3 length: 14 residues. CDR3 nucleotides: TGTGCCAGCAGCTTAGGGACTAGCGGGAGAGAGCAGTTCTTC. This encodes CASSLGTSGREQFF.

Written as DNA, the CDR3 is TGTGCCAGCAGCCCCCGACTAGCGGGAGGCCCCGGGTTCTTC. It is translated as CASSPRLAGGPGFF. The chain uses TRBV6-6 and TRBJ2-1; 13 bases map to TRBD2. Losses at the gene ends were 6 bases for V and 15 bases for J; bases not matched to a gene: 11. In germline, CDR1 is MNHNY, CDR2 SVGAGI (reference sequence). The CDR3 is made up of 14 amino acids.

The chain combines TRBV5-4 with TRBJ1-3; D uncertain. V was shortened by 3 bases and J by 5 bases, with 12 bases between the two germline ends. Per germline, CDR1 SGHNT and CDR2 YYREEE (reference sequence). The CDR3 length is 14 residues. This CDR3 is CASSSGSGRNTIYF. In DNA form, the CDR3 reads TGTGCCAGCAGCTCCGGGAGTGGTAGAAACACCATATATTTT.

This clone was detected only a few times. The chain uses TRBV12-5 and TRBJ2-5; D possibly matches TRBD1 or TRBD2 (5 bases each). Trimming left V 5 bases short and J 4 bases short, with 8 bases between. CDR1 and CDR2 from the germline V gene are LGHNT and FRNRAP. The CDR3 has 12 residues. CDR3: CASGDGAETQYF. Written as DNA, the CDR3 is TGTGCTAGTGGTGACGGGGCAGAGACCCAGTACTTC.

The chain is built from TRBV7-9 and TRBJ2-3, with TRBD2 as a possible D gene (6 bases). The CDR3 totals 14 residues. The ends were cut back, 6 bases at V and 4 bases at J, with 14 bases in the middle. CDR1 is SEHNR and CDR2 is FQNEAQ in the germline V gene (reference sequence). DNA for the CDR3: TGTGCCAGCAGTCCCGGAGGGATATCAGATACGCAGTATTTT. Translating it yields CASSPGGISDTQYF. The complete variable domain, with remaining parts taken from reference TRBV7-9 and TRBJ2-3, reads DTGVSQNPRHKITKRGQNVTFRCDPISEHNRLYWYRQTLGQGPEFLTYFQNEAQLEKSRLLSDRFSAERPKGSFSTLEIQRTEQGDSAMYLCASSPGGISDTQYFGPGTRLTVL.

CDR3 amino acids: CASSQGETQYF. The CDR3 DNA reads TGTGCCAGCAGCCAAGGGGAGACCCAGTACTTC. The V call is TRBV7-6, the J call TRBJ2-5; D unclear. V gave up 5 bases and J gave up 5 bases, with 6 bases separating them. The germline V gene encodes CDR1 SGHVS and CDR2 FNYEAQ. The CDR3 totals 11 residues. Complete variable domain (other parts from reference TRBV7-6 and TRBJ2-5): GAGVSQSPRYKVTKRGQDVALRCDPISGHVSLYWYRQALGQGPEFLTYFNYEAQQDKSGLPNDRFSAERPEGSISTLTIQRTEQRDSAMYRCASSQGETQYFGPGTRLLVL.

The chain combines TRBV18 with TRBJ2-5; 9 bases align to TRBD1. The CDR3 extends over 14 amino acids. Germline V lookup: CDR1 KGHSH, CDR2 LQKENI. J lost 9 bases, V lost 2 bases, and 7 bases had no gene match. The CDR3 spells CASSPGTGPRAQYF. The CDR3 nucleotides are TGTGCCAGCTCACCAGGGACAGGGCCTAGGGCCCAGTACTTC.